This T cell receptor (beta chain) was identified in a study of molecular identifiers for immune sequencing clone quantification. Every naive CD8 library was made from between roughly 17,000 and 1,100,000 sorted cells with 10%, 30% or 50% RNA. CDR3 length equals 15 residues. Germline CDR1 and CDR2: SGHTA and FQGTGA. Previously described methods with listed TCR primers produced the bulk TCR libraries. TCRdb passed the PCR reads through MiXCR, listing each CDR3 protein once. The sample holds a few hundred thousand distinct CDR3 sequences; around 23% are singletons and the top ten take about 0.75%. Concerning this clonotype: A much larger clonotype is one base distant, so this may be a read error.

The sample taken for sequencing was naive CD8+ T cells from blood, with Jurkat cell RNA spiked in. The subset here: FACS-sorted CD8+CD4-CCR7+CD45RA+ naive T cells. This sequence originates from a human donor in good health. Some libraries in this study had Jurkat cell RNA spiked in. The rearrangement uses TRBV7-3 and TRBJ2-3; either TRBD1 or TRBD2 may fit D (6 bases each). The CDR3 loop is CASSLTSGWTDTQCF. CDR3 nucleotides: TGTGCCAGCAGCTTAACGAGCGGGTGGACAGATACGCAGTGTTTT.